A selection of T cell receptor beta chains follows, all from one sample in a study of cytomegalovirus exposure and HLA in healthy donors. Sequencing was performed with immunoSEQ multiplex PCR; in TCRdb, only in-frame clones are kept and a portion is missing. The sample holds 95,000 to 110,000 clones, approximately 84% seen once. The source material was PBMCs. The receptors originated from a young man in good health and CMV-seronegative. The CDR3 runs from the conserved cysteine through the conserved F or W.

J	V	CDR3
TRBJ2-5	TRBV9	CASSGGGSLKTQYF
TRBJ2-3	TRBV6-5	CASRASASGTDTQYF
TRBJ2-1	TRBV7-8	CASSKRLAGDSYNEQFF
TRBJ2-5	TRBV18	CASGGETQYF
TRBJ2-5	TRBV29-1	CSVDLAGATQYF
TRBJ2-7	TRBV6-5	CASSYTGTGTRYEQYF
TRBJ2-5	TRBV6-5	CASSPTGEETQYF
TRBJ1-2	TRBV2	CASNWNGVNYGYTF
TRBJ1-2	TRBV28	CASTGGGEANYGYTF
TRBJ1-5	TRBV6-1	CATEDRSNQPQHF
TRBJ1-4	TRBV27	CASSSDGTGLEKLFF
TRBJ1-1	TRBV5-1	CASSPTGLNTEAFF
TRBJ2-5	TRBV4-1	CASSPLSGGQETQYF
TRBJ2-7	TRBV11-2	CASRGDRSSYEQYF
TRBJ2-1	TRBV15	CATSSWGELNEQFF
TRBJ1-2	TRBV10-1	CASSEGAGYGYTF
TRBJ2-3	TRBV2	CASSELVAGGF
TRBJ2-3	TRBV30	CAWSVIGRASGRAGTDTQYF
TRBJ1-6	TRBV5-4	CASSFVGDSPLHF
TRBJ2-1	TRBV28	CASSEGTSGRAEQFF
TRBJ2-5	TRBV5-1	CASSPGSGGGETQYF
TRBJ2-7	TRBV4-1	CASSLRLAERYEQYF
TRBJ1-2	TRBV13	CASSLGRDINYGYTF
TRBJ2-1	TRBV4-2	CASSPLSSGEYNEQFF
TRBJ1-1	TRBV10-1	CASRDRRNTEAFF
TRBJ2-3	TRBV5-1	CASSTGQLTDTQYF
TRBJ1-6	TRBV1	CTSSQLGGQKNSPLHF
TRBJ1-2	TRBV4-1	CASSPSDRESANYGYTF
TRBJ1-2	TRBV29-1	CSVDTSGTGVYGYTF
TRBJ2-5	TRBV11-2	CASSSGLRVQETQYF
TRBJ1-2	TRBV18	CASSEGQTNYGYTF
TRBJ1-5	TRBV4-1	CASSQIPRDSHSNQPQHF
TRBJ2-7	TRBV4-2	CASSQDWRQSYEQYF
TRBJ1-2	TRBV14	CASSQDLSRRRGYTF
TRBJ2-1	TRBV4-1	CASRTGLADNEQFF
TRBJ1-2	TRBV6-5	CASSYARGVRGYTF
TRBJ1-2	TRBV6-5	CASKAGPVDYGYTF
TRBJ2-3	TRBV11-2	CASSFSLAPDTQYF
TRBJ2-7	TRBV7-2	CASSHYEQYF
TRBJ2-2	TRBV14	CASSQDPDWELFF
TRBJ1-1	TRBV6-1	CASSEWGDTEAFF
TRBJ2-7	TRBV29-1	CSAENRDSEYEQYF
TRBJ1-5	TRBV29-1	CSVAGGNSNQPQHF
TRBJ2-3	TRBV10-1	CASSDGLVSADTQYF
TRBJ2-1	TRBV15	CATSTRTSGRRDEQFF
TRBJ2-1	TRBV5-4	CASSLASSYNEQFF
TRBJ2-3	TRBV30	CAWRRTSTDTQYF
TRBJ2-7	TRBV5-1	CASSLGRYEQYF
TRBJ2-1	TRBV4-1	CASSQAGINEQFF
TRBJ2-3	TRBV5-1	CASSRTSGNPDTQYF
TRBJ1-1	TRBV2	CASRSEGTGRTEAFF
TRBJ2-7	TRBV2	CASSDSSYEQYF
TRBJ1-5	TRBV6-1	CASMKGAGIQPQHF
TRBJ2-3	TRBV28	CASSRTVSMYF
TRBJ2-1	TRBV5-6	CASRLGLAGGREQFF
TRBJ2-3	TRBV29-1	CSVGTSGGTQYF
TRBJ2-5	TRBV7-3	CASSLAGQAETQYF
TRBJ2-7	TRBV5-1	CASSLTPGLAYEQYF
TRBJ1-2	TRBV6-5	CASSYSQRNGYTF
TRBJ2-5	TRBV6-1	CASNTGRETQYF